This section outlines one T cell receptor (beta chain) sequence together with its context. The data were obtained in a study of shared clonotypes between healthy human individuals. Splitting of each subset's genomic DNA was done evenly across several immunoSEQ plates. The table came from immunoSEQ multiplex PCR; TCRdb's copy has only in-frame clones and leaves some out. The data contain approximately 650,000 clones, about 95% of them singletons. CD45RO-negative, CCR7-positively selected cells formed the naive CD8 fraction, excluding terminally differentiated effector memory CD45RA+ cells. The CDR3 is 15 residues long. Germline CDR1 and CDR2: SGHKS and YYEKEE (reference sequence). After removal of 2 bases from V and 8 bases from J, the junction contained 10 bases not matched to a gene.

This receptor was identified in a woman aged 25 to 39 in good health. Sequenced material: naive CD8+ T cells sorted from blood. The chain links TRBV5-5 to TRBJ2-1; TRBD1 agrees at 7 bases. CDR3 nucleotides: TGTGCCAGCAGCTTCCCCACGACAGGGCTCGATGAGCAGTTCTTC. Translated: CASSFPTTGLDEQFF.